This TCR beta chain was recovered during a study of graft-versus-host responses after intestinal transplantation. Remarks on this clone: Its specificity is not known.

The CDR3 totals 14 residues. The junction had 6 bases not matched to a gene; V was cut back by 4 bases and J by 7 bases. Germline values: CDR1 SGHTS, CDR2 YDEGEE. Only in-frame clones appear in the TCRdb table, and some are missing; sequencing was by immunoSEQ multiplex PCR. The data show about 89,000 clones, with about nine tenths seen just once and more than 0.075% held by the top ten. Regarding the study as a whole: Detected in recipient marrow were GvH clones, some of which were first observed in ileum or blood.

V and J are TRBV5-8 and TRBJ1-4, with 8 bases that match TRBD1. The receptor comes from a human donor who received an intestinal transplant. The sample in question was unstimulated CD4+ T cells sorted from spleen or lymph node cells, obtained before intestinal transplant. As DNA, the CDR3 is TGTGCCAGCAGCCTTCAGGGGGCTACTGAAAAACTGTTTTTT. Its protein product is CASSLQGATEKLFF.